The T cell receptor (beta chain) described here comes from a study of shared clonotypes between healthy human individuals (TCRdb year 2020). Regarding the research as a whole: The cohort included a few men and two women between 18 and 49 years of age. Per donor, leukapheresis produced somewhere between about 0.85 and 8.9 billion PBMCs. To increase sequencing depth and limit assay-specific biases, TCR repertoire library preparation and sequencing were carried out by different laboratories using diverse techniques. For each donor, CD4 naive and CD4 memory were each given three plates, CD8 naive was given two plates, and CD8 memory was given one plate. Blood TCR repertoires of roughly five healthy adults were deeply sequenced to estimate repertoire size and the extent of clonotype sharing between individuals. General study outcomes and caveats: Pairwise subsampling indicated that sequencing depth was expected to affect the degree of clonotype sharing among donors. Even with the large sequencing depth, rarefaction of the sorted-subset datasets indicated that sequencing was incomplete. The small number of donors limited the genetic and exposure-history diversity represented. Sampling was restricted to blood, and TCR repertoires in tissue are likely to differ from TCR repertoires in blood. When a few donors were compared, the shared fraction of clonotypes was about 5.5% for naive CD4, roughly 3.4% for naive CD8, 2% to 2.5% for memory CD4, and 0.4% for memory CD8. Compared with non-shared clonotypes, the clonotypes found in all four sorted-subset donors had higher generation probabilities. Larger estimated clonotype richness was generally found for naive subsets than for memory subsets.

For CDR1 and CDR2, the germline V gene lists ENHRY and SYGVKD. There are 15 amino acids in the CDR3, from cysteine to phenylalanine inclusive. Just CDR3 DNA is preserved here, 45 bases in frame from base 1. Trimming at the junction amounts to 3 bases on V and 0 bases on J, and the germline ends lie 12 bases apart. Using the deep immunoSEQ assay, multiplex PCR amplified TCR CDR3 regions from genomic DNA. For each cell subset, the extracted genomic DNA was distributed evenly across all wells of several immunoSEQ 96-well plates, and each plate served as one replicate. For sorted subsets, roughly 200 ng of genomic DNA, equivalent to 30,000 or so T cell genomes, went into each replicate PCR. Purified libraries were measured with a Qubit 3.0 fluorometer, size-checked on a Bioanalyzer 2100, and measured again with the KAPA Library Quantification kit. Each immunoSEQ 96-well plate was sequenced on its own single-read 150-cycle Illumina NextSeq 550 flow cell. The authors' analysis ran thus. Because the immunoSEQ output included only junctional sequences and no quality scores, the filtering could not be the same as the filtering used for full-length reads. To assign V/J genes and CDR3, sequences were annotated against IMGT germline references using PyIR, a Python wrapper for IgBLAST v1.9. Reads with weak V/J assignments (E-value above 1e-6), missing CDR3, stop codons, out-of-frame junctions, or ambiguous translated residues were removed. V3J clonotypes were defined by identical inferred V gene, J gene, and CDR3 amino acid sequence. Percentage overlap between repertoires was calculated by dividing the number of shared unique clonotypes by the size of the smaller repertoire. RTK rarefaction, the Chao1 estimator, and Recon v2.1 estimates of unobserved clonotypes were used to assess repertoire richness. OLGA was used to compute generation probabilities for all TCRbeta clonotypes that the gDNA method yielded from a handful of donors. Not all clones reach the TCRdb copy of this immuneACCESS table, which keeps in-frame sequences only. Checked studies attribute under half of the gap to unresolved V genes and leave the rest unexplained. The V and J calls and clone size come from that table; D and trimming were worked out from the DNA. The table for this sample lists about 1 million clones; about 75% of them were counted only once. Of the sample, roughly 1.4% falls within the top ten clones.

Healthy HIV-negative adults with no recently reported acute infections or vaccinations were included as donors. All donors were Caucasian adults living in Nashville, Tennessee, USA. CD4+ T cells were enriched by magnetic negative selection, after which naive cells were positively selected on CD45RA and the negative fraction was taken as the memory subset. Blood was obtained by leukapheresis, after which PBMCs were separated by Ficoll-Histopaque density gradient centrifugation and cryopreserved in liquid nitrogen vapor phase. Analytical flow cytometry was used to check the purity and quantity of each magnetically sorted T cell population. From each sorted fraction, genomic DNA was isolated and quantified by UV absorbance on a Nanodrop 2000c. To note about this clone: Which antigen it targets is not known. Base qualities are not at hand, and no much larger clone is one base apart. Other nucleotide sequences in the sample specify the same CDR3.

Sequenced material: memory CD4+ T cells sorted from blood. Read against the paper, the sample's cell subset or site label means: CD45RA-negative fraction. This receptor was obtained from a young man in good health. The chain employs TRBV10-3 and TRBJ2-7, with a weak D call of TRBD1 (5 bases match). The CDR3 amino acid sequence is: CAISDLGRDSYEQYF. Read as DNA, the sequence is TGTGCCATCAGTGACCTCGGCAGGGACTCCTACGAGCAGTACTTC.